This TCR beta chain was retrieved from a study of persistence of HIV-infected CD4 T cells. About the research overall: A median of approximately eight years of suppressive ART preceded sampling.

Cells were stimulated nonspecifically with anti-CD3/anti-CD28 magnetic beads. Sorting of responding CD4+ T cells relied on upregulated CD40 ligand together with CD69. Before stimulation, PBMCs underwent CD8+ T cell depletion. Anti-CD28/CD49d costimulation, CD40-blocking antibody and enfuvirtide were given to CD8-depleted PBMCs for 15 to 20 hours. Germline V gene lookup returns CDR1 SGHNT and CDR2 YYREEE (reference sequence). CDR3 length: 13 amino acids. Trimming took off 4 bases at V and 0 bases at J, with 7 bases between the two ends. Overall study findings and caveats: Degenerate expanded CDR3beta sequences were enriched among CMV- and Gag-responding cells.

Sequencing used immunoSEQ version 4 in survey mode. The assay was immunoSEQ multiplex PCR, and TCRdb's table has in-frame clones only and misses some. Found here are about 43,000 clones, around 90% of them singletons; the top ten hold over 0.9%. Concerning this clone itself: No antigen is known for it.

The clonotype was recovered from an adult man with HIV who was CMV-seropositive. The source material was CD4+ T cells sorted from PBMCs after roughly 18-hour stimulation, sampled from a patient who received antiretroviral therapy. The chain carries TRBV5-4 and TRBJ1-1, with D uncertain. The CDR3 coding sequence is TGTGCCAGCAGCGTGATAGTGAACACTGAAGCTTTCTTT. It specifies CASSVIVNTEAFF.